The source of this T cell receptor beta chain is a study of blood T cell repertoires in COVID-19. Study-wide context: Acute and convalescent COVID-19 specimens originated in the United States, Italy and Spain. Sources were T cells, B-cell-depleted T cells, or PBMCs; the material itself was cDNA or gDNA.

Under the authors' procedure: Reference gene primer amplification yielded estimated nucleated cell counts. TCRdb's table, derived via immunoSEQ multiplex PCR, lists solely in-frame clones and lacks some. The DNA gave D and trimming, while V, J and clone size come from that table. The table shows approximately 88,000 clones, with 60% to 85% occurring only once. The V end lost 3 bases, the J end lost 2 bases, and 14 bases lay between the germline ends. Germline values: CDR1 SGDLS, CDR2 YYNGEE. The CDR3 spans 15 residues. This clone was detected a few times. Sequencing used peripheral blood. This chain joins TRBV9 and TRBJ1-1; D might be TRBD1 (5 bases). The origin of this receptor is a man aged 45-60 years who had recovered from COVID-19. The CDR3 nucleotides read TGTGCCAGCAGCGGTGCAGGGTTGGGAAACACTGAAGCTTTCTTT. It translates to CASSGAGLGNTEAFF.